This TCR beta chain was recorded in a study of blood T cells in healthy people across ages. The CDR3 contains 13 residues. V lost 5 bases and J lost 13, with 18 bases in between. Germline CDR1 reads SGHVS; CDR2 reads FQNEAQ. PCR was performed a second time for roughly 7 to 12 cycles using a sample-barcoded 5' primer and a J-beta primer mix. Using its own MiXCR run on the 5' RACE reads, TCRdb lists one record per CDR3 protein. The sample gives some 1.1 million distinct CDR3 sequences, roughly two fifths of which show up once; about 12% is in the top ten. This TCR was sampled from a young man in good health. V gene TRBV7-8 combines with J gene TRBJ2-4; D is possibly TRBD1 (6 bases). The sample was blood. Here the CDR3 reads CASSEVQGYEQYF. The CDR3 nucleotides read TGTGCCAGCAGCGAAGTACAGGGCTATGAGCAGTACTTC. Looking up the rest from reference TRBV7-8 and TRBJ2-4 gives the full variable domain: GAGVSQSPRYKVAKRGQDVALRCDPISGHVSLFWYQQALGQGPEFLTYFQNEAQLDKSGLPSDRFFAERPEGSVSTLKIQRTQQEDSAVYLCASSEVQGYEQYFGAGTRLSVL.